This note documents a single TCR beta chain sequence. This clone was picked up one time. What antigen it recognizes has not been identified. No clone much larger than this one lies a single base away; base qualities are absent. The CDR3 runs 12 amino acids, cysteine and phenylalanine included. This entry keeps only the CDR3 DNA: 36 bases, framed from base 1. Cut back by 7 bases and 5 bases, the V and J ends lie 11 bases apart. As encoded in the germline V gene (reference sequence), CDR1 is LNHDA while CDR2 is SQIVND. This specimen belongs to a study of T cell responses to AZD1222 COVID-19 vaccine (dated by TCRdb to the early 2020s). About the investigation overall: AZD1222 recipients with second doses at about 4 weeks or about 12 weeks were pooled, because spike-specific TCR depth and breadth did not differ between schedules. Trial participants were enrolled by age into subgroups of 18-55, 56-69 and 70-plus years, and roughly 150, 30 and 60 TCR-sequenced participants, respectively, were included in these subgroups. A total of 230 or so trial participants underwent TCR sequencing, of whom nearly 210 received two doses of AZD1222 and some 26 received two doses of the MenACWY control vaccine. Results and caveats for the whole study, not just this receptor: Spike-specific TCR breadth and depth rose significantly after two AZD1222 doses compared with day 0 and with MenACWY recipients. Because no samples from the day 14 peak response were available, repertoires could be characterized only after the peak T cell response. Conclusions about previously exposed vaccinees are limited, since just a handful of AZD1222 recipients were seropositive for SARS-CoV-2 at baseline. The whole spike protein was spanned by vaccine-associated CD4 TCRs, and dominant responses were seen in regions 160-218 and 743-854. The 56-69-year group was small, and its depth increase did not reach significance, likely because of low power. Nearly half of unique spike-specific TCRs reportedly recognized epitopes outside regions mutated in the B.1.351 and B.1.1.7 variants. Participants were mostly white British, with more females than males. The authors suggested clonal diversity may have been underestimated.

What the time point label conveys for this sample: baseline before first vaccination. The vaccinee samples were drawn from two UK trials, COV001 and COV002, one of which was a single-blind randomized controlled phase 2/3 trial testing AZD1222 (ChAdOx1 nCoV-19) in healthy adults. For TCRbeta chain sequencing, PBMC samples from trial participants were taken at day 0 and at day 28 after the second dose. The CDR3 regions of human TCRbeta chains were subjected to immunosequencing. The study's processing was this. TCRs in the repertoires were matched against a reference library of SARS-CoV-2-specific TCRs that had been generated with the MIRA antigen-specificity platform. Breadth was defined as the fraction of unique TCRs that were SARS-CoV-2-associated, and depth was defined as the fraction of total T cells that were SARS-CoV-2-associated. Each spike-specific TCR was assigned to its reactive spike region and to a CD4 or CD8 class using the MIRA data. Log10-transformed breadth and depth values were compared by one-way ANOVA with Sidak's multiple comparisons tests. In its TCRdb copy, this immuneACCESS table keeps in-frame sequences only and misses some clones. Where compared with another copy, unresolved V genes explain less than half of these, and the others have no known cause. That table is the source of V, J and clone size, and D and trimming were worked out from the DNA. The sample table records about 56,000 clones; 80% to 90% of these occur just once. Clones ranked in the top ten supply roughly 16% of the sample.

The chain is encoded by TRBV19 joined to TRBJ1-1; a tentative D match to TRBD1 spans 5 bases. The source of this sequence is an adult in good health. Sequencing was performed on peripheral blood, taken on day 0 of AZD1222 vaccination. The CDR3 has the sequence CASNKGWTEAFF. The DNA sequence is given as TGTGCCAGTAACAAGGGGTGGACTGAAGCTTTCTTT.